Listed here are 20 T cell receptor beta chains from one sample, sequenced in a study of cytomegalovirus exposure and HLA in healthy donors (dated by TCRdb to about 2017). Libraries were prepared through the immunoSEQ multiplex PCR assay. TCRdb took over this immuneACCESS table, retaining in-frame rearrangements with V and J assigned. Such tables are incomplete; in checked studies, under half of the missing clones stem from an unresolved V gene, and the remainder is unexplained. This sample is represented by about 160,000 clones; 86% of them were singletons. Around 2.4% of the sample is taken by the ten largest. The sample comprised PBMCs. The receptors stem from a woman aged 18 to 35 in good health and CMV-seronegative.

This chain joins TRBV27 and TRBJ1-1; D gene unclear. The CDR3 runs 14 residues. Germline CDR1 MNHEY, CDR2 SMNVEV (reference sequence). Trimming left V 2 bases short and J 5 bases short, with 12 bases between. The CDR3 DNA follows: TGTGCCAGCAGTTTAGGAGGGTTTACGACTGAAGCTTTCTTT. Residues: CASSLGGFTTEAFF.

The chain employs TRBV7-9 and TRBJ2-7, with TRBD2 matching over 9 bases. Germline assignment: CDR1 SEHNR and CDR2 FQNEAQ (reference sequence). J was trimmed by 2 bases and V by 4 bases; bases with no gene match: 9. The CDR3 runs 16 residues. The chain's CDR3 is CASSSRGLAYPYEQYF. The CDR3 DNA is TGTGCCAGCAGCTCTAGGGGACTAGCCTATCCCTACGAGCAGTACTTC. Drawing the rest from reference TRBV7-9 and TRBJ2-7, the complete variable domain is DTGVSQNPRHKITKRGQNVTFRCDPISEHNRLYWYRQTLGQGPEFLTYFQNEAQLEKSRLLSDRFSAERPKGSFSTLEIQRTEQGDSAMYLCASSSRGLAYPYEQYFGPGTRLTVT.

The chain has TRBV30 and TRBJ2-1; the D is unclear. Looked up from germline, CDR1 is GTSNPN and CDR2 is SVGIG (reference sequence). With 2 bases removed from V and 5 bases from J, the gap between germline ends came to 7 bases. The CDR3 totals 12 residues. CDR3 nucleotide sequence: TGTGCCTGGAGTCGTGAGCACAATGAGCAGTTCTTC. Its protein product is CAWSREHNEQFF.

The rearrangement joins TRBV5-1 to TRBJ2-3, with 8 bases aligning to TRBD1. Unmatched junction bases numbered 8, after V lost 4 bases and J lost 4 bases. The CDR3 is 15 amino acids. Germline V gene lookup returns CDR1 SGHRS and CDR2 YFSETQ. CDR3 coding DNA: TGCGCCAGCAGCCCTGGACAGGGAGTCTCAGATACGCAGTATTTT. Translated, it gives CASSPGQGVSDTQYF.

This clone was counted a single time. CDR3 protein: CASSQDQQGYYNEQFF. CDR3 bases: TGCGCCAGCAGCCAAGATCAACAGGGATACTACAATGAGCAGTTCTTC. The V call is TRBV4-3, the J call TRBJ2-1; D may be TRBD1 (6 bases). CDR3 length: 16 amino acids. Per the germline V gene, CDR1 is LGHNA and CDR2 is YSLEER. Trimming removed 0 bases at V and 3 bases at J, with 12 bases between.

This chain joins TRBV6-5 and TRBJ2-1; 11 nucleotides match TRBD2. The CDR3 has 14 amino acids. Germline loops: CDR1 MNHEY, CDR2 SVGAGI. V lost 6 bases and J lost 9; bases outside the gene matches: 7. As DNA, the CDR3 is TGTGCCAGCAGACTAGCGGGAGACTTCGGTGAGCAGTTCTTC. Its protein is CASRLAGDFGEQFF.

This clone has a single count. V gene TRBV6-6 combines with J gene TRBJ2-7, with 7 bases matching TRBD1. The J segment lost 0 bases and the V segment lost 5 bases, leaving 7 bases of the junction unmatched. Per the germline V gene, CDR1 is MNHNY and CDR2 is SVGAGI (reference sequence). The CDR3 has 15 residues. CDR3 region: CASSAGWDSSYEQYF. The CDR3 nucleotides read TGTGCCAGCAGTGCAGGGTGGGACAGCTCCTACGAGCAGTACTTC.

The chain is built from TRBV7-6 and TRBJ2-7, with D perhaps matching TRBD2 (5 bases). This CDR3 is 17 amino acids long. The germline V gene encodes CDR1 SGHVS and CDR2 FNYEAQ. Trimming cost V 1 base and J 1 base, with 17 bases left between them. Here the CDR3 DNA reads TGTGCCAGCAGCTTAGGTAGCTGGCGGGTTTCGTCCTACGAGCAGTACTTC. Protein product: CASSLGSWRVSSYEQYF.

The rearrangement links TRBV7-9 to TRBJ2-3; 8 nucleotides match TRBD1. The CDR3 consists of 14 residues. Trimming removed 0 bases from V and 6 bases from J; junction bases left unmatched: 2. Germline lookup yields CDR1 SEHNR and CDR2 FQNEAQ (reference sequence). As DNA, the CDR3 is TGTGCCAGCAGCTTAGCCCACAGGGGGGATACGCAGTATTTT. Its translation is CASSLAHRGDTQYF.

The chain combines TRBV29-1 with TRBJ1-1; 8 bases match TRBD1. The J segment lost 5 bases and the V segment lost 7 bases, leaving 6 bases of the junction unmatched. The CDR3 runs to 12 residues. From germline, CDR1 is SQVTM and CDR2 ANQGSEA. This CDR3 reads CSATTGVTEAFF. The CDR3, as DNA: TGCAGCGCCACGACAGGGGTGACTGAAGCTTTCTTT. The full variable domain, in which reference TRBV29-1 and TRBJ1-1 provide the parts outside the CDR3, is SAVISQKPSRDICQRGTSLTIQCQVDSQVTMMFWYRQQPGQSLTLIATANQGSEATYESGFVIDKFPISRPNLTFSTLTVSNMSPEDSSIYLCSATTGVTEAFFGQGTRLTVV.

V usage is TRBV13 and J usage is TRBJ1-1; perhaps TRBD1 as D (6 bases). This CDR3 is 15 amino acids long. Trimming cost V 5 bases and J 7 bases, with 20 bases left between them. Germline loops: CDR1 PRHDT, CDR2 FYEKMQ (reference sequence). CDR3 bases: TGTGCCAGCAGCGGCACAGGGTCTGGTGGTCTTGAAGCTTTCTTT. Translating it yields CASSGTGSGGLEAFF. The whole variable domain, remainder taken from reference TRBV13 and TRBJ1-1, is AAGVIQSPRHLIKEKRETATLKCYPIPRHDTVYWYQQGPGQDPQFLISFYEKMQSDKGSIPDRFSAQQFSDYHSELNMSSLELGDSALYFCASSGTGSGGLEAFFGQGTRLTVV.

The chain is built from TRBV7-2 and TRBJ1-5; 8 nucleotides agree with TRBD1. The CDR3 length is 15 residues. The germline V gene encodes CDR1 SGHTA and CDR2 FQGNSA. V gave up 5 bases and J gave up 1 base; unmatched junction bases: 4. CDR3 protein: CASSGRTGSNQPQHF. CDR3 sequence (DNA): TGTGCCAGCAGCGGACGGACAGGGAGCAATCAGCCCCAGCATTTT.

V gene TRBV4-1 combines with J gene TRBJ2-1; maybe TRBD1 (5 bases). The CDR3 extends over 15 amino acids. V was shortened by 1 base and J by 7 bases, with 14 bases between the two germline ends. The germline gives CDR1 MGHRA, CDR2 YSYEKL. The CDR3 DNA sequence: TGCGCCAGCAGCCAAGTCTATAGACAGTGGAATGAGCAGTTCTTC. Amino acids: CASSQVYRQWNEQFF.

The chain has TRBV6-1 and TRBJ2-7; no firm D call. V was shortened by 6 bases and J by 2 bases, with 8 bases between the two germline ends. CDR1 is MNHNS and CDR2 is SASEGT in the germline V gene. This CDR3 has 12 amino acids. This chain's CDR3 is CASRGLTYEQYF. The CDR3 bases are TGTGCCAGCAGGGGCCTAACCTACGAGCAGTACTTC.

This chain connects TRBV4-2 to TRBJ1-3; unclear D gene. CDR3 size: 18 residues. Per the germline V gene, CDR1 is LGHNA and CDR2 is YNFKEQ. V lost 0 bases and J lost 4, with 19 bases in between. CDR3 DNA sequence: TGTGCCAGCAGCCAAGATGCGTCGCGGTCACGGAAGGGAAACACCATATATTTT. Translation: CASSQDASRSRKGNTIYF.

This chain links TRBV4-1 with TRBJ1-2; D is unclear. The V end was cut by 4 bases, the J end by 4 bases, with 19 bases between. This CDR3 contains 16 residues. Germline values: CDR1 MGHRA, CDR2 YSYEKL. The CDR3 DNA reads TGCGCCAGCAGCCCGGACTTGATCCTTTCGGGCTATGGCTACACCTTC. Residues: CASSPDLILSGYGYTF.

This clone was detected once. This chain links TRBV2 with TRBJ2-7; D might be TRBD2 (5 bases). Germline CDR1 and CDR2: SNHLY and FYNNEI. The CDR3 extends over 14 amino acids. The V and J ends lost 8 bases and 7 bases respectively, with 21 bases between them. In DNA form, the CDR3 reads TGTGCCAGCCTCTTGGGAGAAGGTCTGGGGGAGCAGTACTTC. It codes for CASLLGEGLGEQYF.

This clone was counted many times. This sequence joins TRBV5-4 and TRBJ2-1, with 7 bases matching TRBD2. The germline V gene has CDR1 SGHNT and CDR2 YYREEE (reference sequence). V was pared by 0 bases and J by 3 bases, with 6 bases of the junction left unmatched. The length of the CDR3 is 16 residues. CDR3 nucleotide sequence: TGTGCCAGCAGCTTGGGGGCGGGAGCTATCTACAATGAGCAGTTCTTC. This encodes CASSLGAGAIYNEQFF.

This sequence joins TRBV4-3 and TRBJ1-2; D is uncertain. Germline V gene data show CDR1 as LGHNA and CDR2 as YSLEER. CDR3 length equals 16 residues. Trimming removed 0 bases at V and 0 bases at J, with 11 bases between. CDR3 amino acids: CASSQEAGPTNYGYTF. As DNA, the CDR3 is TGCGCCAGCAGCCAAGAAGCTGGGCCCACTAACTATGGCTACACCTTC.

The V and J genes are TRBV19 and TRBJ2-3; the match to TRBD2 covers 7 bases. Germline V gene sequence: CDR1 LNHDA, CDR2 SQIVND (reference sequence). V was pared by 5 bases and J by 1 base, with 9 bases of the junction left unmatched. This CDR3 is built from 16 residues. The CDR3 protein is CASSPGGSARTDTQYF. The CDR3 coding sequence is TGTGCCAGTAGTCCCGGGGGGTCCGCGCGCACAGATACGCAGTATTTT.